The 5 T cell receptor beta chains below come from one sample, sequenced in a study of cytomegalovirus exposure and HLA in healthy donors. Assay: immunoSEQ multiplex PCR; the TCRdb copy retains only in-frame clones and omits some. The sample includes about 250,000 clones, roughly 84% of them seen just once. The sample taken for sequencing was PBMCs. These receptor sequences come from a man aged 18 to 30 in good health and CMV-seropositive.

J is TRBJ1-1 and V is TRBV19; no reliable D call. Deletions cut 8 bases from V and 0 bases from J, with 16 bases between. The CDR3 loop spans 15 amino acids. In germline, CDR1 is LNHDA, CDR2 SQIVND (reference sequence). Written as DNA, the CDR3 is TGTGCCAGTGGCCCCTATCAGGTCATGAACACTGAAGCTTTCTTT. This translates into CASGPYQVMNTEAFF.

The chain joins TRBV27 to TRBJ1-5; D remains unclear. The CDR3 has 13 residues. Trimming removed 4 bases from V and 0 bases from J, with 4 bases in between. CDR1 and CDR2 (germline): MNHEY, SMNVEV (reference sequence). CDR3 nucleotides: TGTGCCAGCAGTTACAGTAGCAATCAGCCCCAGCATTTT. It translates to CASSYSSNQPQHF.

This chain connects TRBV6-6 to TRBJ2-7; 7 bases fit TRBD1. The CDR3 is made up of 15 amino acids. CDR1 and CDR2 (germline): MNHNY, SVGAGI (reference sequence). The trim removed 2 bases at V and 3 bases at J, leaving 7 bases unmatched. CDR3 loop: CASSYRRDSFYEQYF. Written as DNA, the CDR3 is TGTGCCAGCAGTTACCGCCGGGACAGCTTCTACGAGCAGTACTTC.

The chain couples TRBV7-2 to TRBJ2-7, with 8 bases fitting TRBD2. Germline lookup yields CDR1 SGHTA and CDR2 FQGNSA. The V gene end was trimmed by 1 base and the J gene end by 3 bases; junction bases not matched to a gene: 11. The CDR3 extends over 17 amino acids. CDR3 DNA: TGTGCCAGCAGCTTAGACCCCTGGACTAGCCAGGGCTACGAGCAGTACTTC. Its protein product is CASSLDPWTSQGYEQYF.

Remarks on this clone: Distinct nucleotide sequences in the sample also encode this CDR3. The J gene is TRBJ1-3, the V gene TRBV5-1; 7 bases line up with TRBD1. Germline assignment: CDR1 SGHRS and CDR2 YFSETQ. V shed 4 bases and J 2 bases; nucleotides not matched to a gene: 3. The CDR3 length is 14 residues. CDR3 DNA sequence: TGCGCCAGCAGCCCTGACAGGGCTGGAAACACCATATATTTT. Encoded protein: CASSPDRAGNTIYF.